These T cell receptor beta chains were read from a single sample in a study of blood T cell repertoires in COVID-19. Profiling relied on immunoSEQ multiplex PCR, and the TCRdb table lists in-frame clones only, not all of them. Counted here are some 190,000 clones, 75% to 85% occurring once; the ten biggest clones make up more than 9.5%. The material sequenced was peripheral blood. These receptors all come from a woman aged 40 to 49 with COVID-19, enrolled during active disease. CDR3s include the opening cysteine and the closing phenylalanine or tryptophan. A D gene is named only where the DNA matches it firmly. For some rows the clone size is stated as once, few or many, or as a class when expanded; others skip it.

size: once; J: TRBJ1-2; V: TRBV30; D: -; CDR3: CAWSGGDYGYTF; DNA: TGTGCCTGGAGTGGGGGGGACTATGGCTACACCTTC
size: -; J: TRBJ2-2; V: TRBV5-4; D: -; CDR3: CASSPQGSGELFF; DNA: TGTGCCAGCAGCCCACAGGGTAGCGGGGAGCTGTTTTTT
size: -; J: TRBJ1-1; V: TRBV29-1; D: -; CDR3: CSAPDGTMNTEAFF; DNA: TGCAGCGCCCCGGACGGGACAATGAACACTGAAGCTTTCTTT
size: few; J: TRBJ1-1; V: TRBV30; D: -; CDR3: CAWAREWGAFF; DNA: TGTGCCTGGGCTAGGGAGTGGGGAGCTTTCTTT
size: -; J: TRBJ2-7; V: TRBV6-6; D: TRBD1; CDR3: CASSQRQGRYEQYF; DNA: TGTGCCAGCAGTCAAAGACAGGGCCGGTACGAGCAGTACTTC
size: -; J: TRBJ2-2; V: TRBV18; D: -; CDR3: CASSPLGTPTNTGELFF; DNA: TGTGCCAGCTCACCACTAGGGACACCTACGAACACCGGGGAGCTGTTTTTT
size: -; J: TRBJ1-2; V: TRBV30; D: -; CDR3: CAWSNPPGRYTF; DNA: TGTGCCTGGAGCAATCCTCCGGGTCGCTACACCTTC
size: -; J: TRBJ2-7; V: TRBV29-1; D: -; CDR3: CSASETPYEQYF; DNA: TGCAGCGCTAGCGAGACCCCCTACGAGCAGTACTTC
size: -; J: TRBJ1-6; V: TRBV19; D: -; CDR3: CASSREGSPLHF; DNA: TGTGCCAGTAGCAGAGAGGGTTCACCCCTCCACTTT
size: -; J: TRBJ2-1; V: TRBV11-3; D: -; CDR3: CASSFPGVHNEQFF; DNA: TGTGCCAGCAGCTTTCCAGGGGTCCACAATGAGCAGTTCTTC
size: -; J: TRBJ2-5; V: TRBV6-5; D: TRBD2; CDR3: CASSSRSGRGWETQYF; DNA: TGTGCCAGCAGTTCTCGTAGCGGGAGGGGGTGGGAGACCCAGTACTTC
size: -; J: TRBJ2-1; V: TRBV21-1; D: -; CDR3: CASSKLPFSSGSDEQFF; DNA: TGTGCCAGCAGCAAGCTACCATTCTCTAGCGGGAGTGATGAGCAGTTCTTC
size: many; J: TRBJ1-5; V: TRBV6-5; D: -; CDR3: CASSREPGRPQHF; DNA: TGTGCCAGCAGCCGGGAGCCCGGGCGGCCCCAGCATTTT
size: few; J: TRBJ1-2; V: TRBV27; D: TRBD1; CDR3: CASSRTGGSATNYGYTF; DNA: TGTGCCAGCAGTCGAACAGGGGGTTCCGCTACTAACTATGGCTACACCTTC